The rows below give T cell receptor beta chains drawn from one sample of a study of T cells in localized non-small cell lung cancer. Only in-frame clones appear in the TCRdb table, and some are missing; sequencing was by immunoSEQ multiplex PCR. The table shows tens of thousands of clones, with 78% occurring only once. The source was peripheral blood, collected before any cancer treatment. Receptor source: a male donor at least 60 years old with stage II squamous cell lung carcinoma. The CDR3 runs from the conserved cysteine through the conserved F or W.

V gene	J gene	CDR3 protein
TRBV11-2	TRBJ2-2	CASRPPGANTGELFF
TRBV14	TRBJ2-7	CASSQAYEQYF
TRBV9	TRBJ1-6	CASSAEGVFNSPLHF
TRBV7-9	TRBJ2-4	CASSLDGGFSTDIQYF
TRBV30	TRBJ2-3	CAWTVGGTDTQYF
TRBV5-1	TRBJ2-1	CASRQRTSEFDEQFF
TRBV19	TRBJ1-5	CASQPAGKGQPQHF
TRBV6-5	TRBJ1-3	CASSRHGGNTIYF
TRBV25-1	TRBJ2-3	CASSELGDGVRADTQYF
TRBV29-1	TRBJ1-2	CSVSDYGYTF
TRBV5-1	TRBJ1-1	CASSEGPDSLEAFF
TRBV6-5	TRBJ1-1	CASRRTVVNTEAFF
TRBV7-8	TRBJ1-2	CASSPGPTKNYGYTF
TRBV7-6	TRBJ1-3	CASSPTGSGNTIYF